This T cell receptor (beta chain) came from a study of shared clonotypes between healthy human individuals. Per the germline V gene, CDR1 is LGHNT and CDR2 is FRNRAP. CDR3 length equals 16 residues. V lost 0 bases, J lost 6 bases, and 7 bases stayed unmatched. About this clone: Antigen: not known.

The run depth of the assay was deep. Sequencing was performed with immunoSEQ multiplex PCR; in TCRdb, only in-frame clones are kept and a portion is missing. The profile shows some 1 million clones, about 80% of them singletons. Study-wide points: Limitation of the genetic and exposure-history diversity represented came from the few donors. Only blood samples were collected, and tissue repertoires likely differ.

The specimen sequenced was memory CD4+ T cells sorted from blood. Subset meaning: CD45RA-negative fraction. This TCR derives from a young man in good health. J is TRBJ2-1 and V is TRBV12-5; 8 bases agree with TRBD2. CDR3: CASGLVVSGRGNEQFF. The CDR3 DNA reads TGTGCTAGTGGTTTGGTAGTAAGCGGGAGAGGCAATGAGCAGTTCTTC.